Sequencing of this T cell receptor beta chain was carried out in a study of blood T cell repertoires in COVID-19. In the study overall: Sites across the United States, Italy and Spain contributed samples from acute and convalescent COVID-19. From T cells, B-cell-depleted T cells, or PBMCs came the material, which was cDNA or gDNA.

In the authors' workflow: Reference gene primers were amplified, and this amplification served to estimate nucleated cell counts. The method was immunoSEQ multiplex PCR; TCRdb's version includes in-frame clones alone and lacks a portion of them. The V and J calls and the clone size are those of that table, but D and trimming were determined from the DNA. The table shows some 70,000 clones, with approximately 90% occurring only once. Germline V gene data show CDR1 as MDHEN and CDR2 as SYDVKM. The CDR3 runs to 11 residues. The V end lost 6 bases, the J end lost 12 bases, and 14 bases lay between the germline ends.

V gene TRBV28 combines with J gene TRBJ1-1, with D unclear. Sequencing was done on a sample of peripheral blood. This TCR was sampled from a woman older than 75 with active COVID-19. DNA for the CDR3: TGTGCCAGCAGCAAAAGACTCGATCCTTTCTTT. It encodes CASSKRLDPFF.